A single sample is the source of the 2 T cell receptor beta chains below, sequenced in a study of T cells in Graves' hyperthyroidism and ophthalmopathy. Researchers amplified the TCR beta CDR3 regions from RNA transcripts. The HTBI primer set served for first-round RT-PCR of the TCR CDR3. TCRdb ran MiXCR on the multiplex PCR reads and lists one entry per CDR3 protein. The table has some 570,000 distinct CDR3 sequences, approximately 15% seen once. The specimen sequenced was blood. These receptors all stem from a woman aged 18-35 years with Graves' ophthalmopathy.

V and J are TRBV7-3 and TRBJ2-2; 8 positions match TRBD2. The junction had 11 bases not matched to a gene; V was cut back by 4 bases and J by 4 bases. In germline, CDR1 is SGHTA, CDR2 FQGTGA. The CDR3 totals 17 residues. The CDR3 DNA reads TGTGCCAGCAGCTCCTCGGGGAGCGGGAGTCTCACCGGGGAGCTGTTTTTT. It encodes CASSSSGSGSLTGELFF.

The rearrangement uses TRBV11-1 and TRBJ1-2; unclear D gene. Germline V gene sequence: CDR1 SGHAT, CDR2 FQDESV (reference sequence). This CDR3 has 15 amino acids. Trimming left V 1 base short and J 2 bases short, with 11 bases between. Here the CDR3 DNA reads TGTGCCAGCAGCTTAGTTGGAGGGTTGAACTATGGCTACACCTTC. Residues: CASSLVGGLNYGYTF. Using reference TRBV11-1 and TRBJ1-2 for the parts outside the CDR3, the full variable domain is EAEVAQSPRYKITEKSQAVAFWCDPISGHATLYWYRQILGQGPELLVQFQDESVVDDSQLPKDRFSAERLKGVDSTLKIQPAELGDSAMYLCASSLVGGLNYGYTFGSGTRLTVV.